One sample yielded the 28 T cell receptor beta chains listed below, sequenced in a study of shared clonotypes between healthy human individuals. The protocol was immunoSEQ multiplex PCR, while the TCRdb copy is restricted to in-frame clones and leaves out a portion. This table has 2 million to 2.5 million clones, over 85% appearing once. Sequenced material: naive CD4+ T cells from PBMCs. Subset indicated: CD45RA+ positively selected. The receptors here all came from a man in his late teens or twenties in good health. Some clones in this sample may be carry-over from other donors' samples.

The count of this clone is one. Other DNA sequences in the sample encode the same CDR3. The chain joins TRBV15 to TRBJ2-7; the match to TRBD2 covers 7 bases. With V trimmed by 3 bases and J by 1 base, 3 bases remained unmatched. CDR3 length: 14 residues. The V gene's germline CDR1 is LNHNV and CDR2 YYDKDF (reference sequence). The CDR3 coding sequence is TGTGCCACCAGCAGGGGGGGGAGTTCCTACGAGCAGTACTTC. Protein: CATSRGGSSYEQYF.

The chain links TRBV7-3 to TRBJ2-3; 9 positions match TRBD1. The CDR3 extends over 14 amino acids. Germline V gene data show CDR1 as SGHTA and CDR2 as FQGTGA. V shed 5 bases, J shed 8 bases, and the junction held 8 bases outside the gene matches. The CDR3 DNA is TGTGCCAGCAGCACCGGGACAGGGAAGGGTACGCAGTATTTT. Translating it yields CASSTGTGKGTQYF.

The chain is built from TRBV29-1 and TRBJ2-2, with TRBD2 matching 10 bases. V lost 5 bases and J lost 4; bases outside the gene matches: 4. Per germline, CDR1 SQVTM and CDR2 ANQGSEA. The CDR3 is 14 amino acids. CDR3 loop: CSVSGGVSTGELFF. The CDR3 bases are TGCAGCGTTAGCGGGGGGGTGTCCACCGGGGAGCTGTTTTTT.

Regarding this clone: Other nucleotide sequences in the sample specify the same CDR3. The chain has TRBV9 and TRBJ2-7, with TRBD2 matching 7 bases. Germline values: CDR1 SGDLS, CDR2 YYNGEE. CDR3 size: 15 residues. After removal of 0 bases from V and 1 base from J, the junction contained 4 bases not matched to a gene. The CDR3 nucleotides read TGTGCCAGCAGCGTAGCGGGCGGGAGATCCTACGAGCAGTACTTC. Encoded protein: CASSVAGGRSYEQYF. The full variable domain, completed using reference TRBV9 and TRBJ2-7, is DSGVTQTPKHLITATGQRVTLRCSPRSGDLSVYWYQQSLDQGLQFLIQYYNGEERAKGNILERFSAQQFPDLHSELNLSSLELGDSALYFCASSVAGGRSYEQYFGPGTRLTVT.

The rearrangement links TRBV9 to TRBJ2-1, with D tentatively TRBD2 (7 bases). CDR3 length: 16 amino acids. CDR1 and CDR2 (germline): SGDLS, YYNGEE. Trimming removed 2 bases at V and 8 bases at J, with 20 bases between. The chain's CDR3 is CASSVGGQGRLHEQFF. The CDR3 DNA sequence: TGTGCCAGCAGCGTCGGGGGGCAGGGGAGACTTCATGAGCAGTTCTTC. The variable domain in full, with the rest retrieved from reference TRBV9 and TRBJ2-1, is DSGVTQTPKHLITATGQRVTLRCSPRSGDLSVYWYQQSLDQGLQFLIQYYNGEERAKGNILERFSAQQFPDLHSELNLSSLELGDSALYFCASSVGGQGRLHEQFFGPGTRLTVL.

The V gene is TRBV28, the J gene TRBJ1-3; D is possibly TRBD1 (6 bases). CDR1 and CDR2 from the germline V gene are MDHEN and SYDVKM. The CDR3 totals 15 residues. Trimming pared 8 bases from V and 0 bases from J, leaving 14 bases between. CDR3 sequence reads: CASGDIHYSGNTIYF. The CDR3 DNA reads as TGTGCCAGCGGGGACATACACTACTCTGGAAACACCATATATTTT.

V usage is TRBV14 and J usage is TRBJ2-1; 9 nucleotides line up with TRBD2. Germline V CDR1 and CDR2: SGHDN, FVKESK. The V gene end was trimmed by 1 base and the J gene end by 10 bases; junction bases not matched to a gene: 17. The CDR3 has 18 residues. This CDR3 is CASSQGGGRAYRTGEQFF. The CDR3 DNA is TGTGCCAGCAGCCAAGGGGGCGGGAGGGCCTATCGAACTGGAGAGCAGTTCTTC.

This clone was observed a handful of times. The same CDR3 is also encoded by other DNA sequences in this sample. The chain is built from TRBV18 and TRBJ1-2; unclear D gene. V shed 2 bases and J shed 4 bases, with 5 bases lying between them. The length of the CDR3 is 12 residues. Germline assignment: CDR1 KGHSH and CDR2 LQKENI. CDR3 loop: CASSPAGYGYTF. In DNA form, the CDR3 reads TGTGCCAGCTCACCAGCAGGCTATGGCTACACCTTC.

The rearrangement links TRBV30 to TRBJ2-1; D uncertain. Trimming shortened V by 5 bases and J by 12 bases, and 11 bases separated the two germline ends. Germline-derived CDR1 and CDR2 are GTSNPN and SVGIG (reference sequence). This CDR3 has 10 amino acids. CDR3 bases: TGTGCCTGGGGTCCCGATGGGCAGTTCTTC. It translates to CAWGPDGQFF.

V gene TRBV4-2 combines with J gene TRBJ1-1, with 7 nucleotides matching TRBD1. V shed 2 bases and J 2 bases; nucleotides not matched to a gene: 5. The CDR3 spans 15 residues. Germline V lookup: CDR1 LGHNA, CDR2 YNFKEQ. CDR3 loop: CASSQRDRDNTEAFF. For the CDR3, the DNA is TGTGCCAGCAGCCAAAGAGACAGGGATAACACTGAAGCTTTCTTT.

The V and J genes are TRBV6-5 and TRBJ1-2; the match to TRBD1 covers 8 bases. The CDR3 extends over 14 amino acids. Germline lookup yields CDR1 MNHEY and CDR2 SVGAGI. V was clipped by 7 bases and J by 2 bases; unmatched bases: 6. In nucleotides, the CDR3 is TGTGCCAGCACCCGACAGGGGCAAAACTATGGCTACACCTTC. The encoded protein is CASTRQGQNYGYTF.

The CDR3 DNA reads TGCGCCAGCAGTAAGGGACAGGGACAAGAGACCCAGTACTTC. Encoded protein: CASSKGQGQETQYF. The gene calls are TRBV5-1 and TRBJ2-5; 9 bases align to TRBD1. After removal of 5 bases from V and 2 bases from J, the junction contained 4 bases not matched to a gene. Germline V gene data show CDR1 as SGHRS and CDR2 as YFSETQ. This CDR3 region has 14 residues.

The chain has TRBV7-3 and TRBJ2-3; the D gene is possibly TRBD1 (5 bases). This CDR3 is built from 16 residues. The germline gives CDR1 SGHTA, CDR2 FQGTGA. Trimming cost V 2 bases and J 1 base, with 13 bases left between them. CDR3 coding DNA: TGTGCCAGCAGCTTAGGGGCCGCTTCCGGCACAGATACGCAGTATTTT. Protein product: CASSLGAASGTDTQYF.

V and J are TRBV7-9 and TRBJ2-3; D possibly corresponds to TRBD2 (6 bases). Germline-derived CDR1 and CDR2 are SEHNR and FQNEAQ (reference sequence). V was cut by 4 bases and J by 6 bases, with 17 bases left in between. CDR3 size: 15 residues. The CDR3 DNA follows: TGTGCCAGCAGCTCATGGTCGCGGGACGGGGATACGCAGTATTTT. It is translated as CASSSWSRDGDTQYF.

V gene TRBV5-1 combines with J gene TRBJ2-1; 8 nucleotides line up with TRBD2. Germline CDR1 is SGHRS and CDR2 is YFSETQ. This CDR3 has 16 amino acids. J gave up 8 bases and V 1 base, and 11 bases lay outside the gene matches. Here the CDR3 reads CASSLRSGSPFYEQFF. DNA of the CDR3: TGCGCCAGCAGCTTGAGGAGCGGGAGTCCCTTCTATGAGCAGTTCTTC.

J is TRBJ1-3 and V is TRBV9; 7 positions match TRBD1. CDR1 is SGDLS and CDR2 is YYNGEE in the germline V gene. V lost 0 bases, J lost 2 bases, and 5 bases stayed unmatched. The CDR3 consists of 16 residues. The CDR3 reads CASSVGQGLAGNTIYF. In DNA, the CDR3 is TGTGCCAGCAGCGTAGGACAGGGCCTGGCTGGAAACACCATATATTTT.

This chain connects TRBV7-8 to TRBJ2-7; TRBD2 matches 12 bases. The CDR3 covers 16 residues. The J segment lost 1 base and the V segment lost 5 bases, leaving 6 bases of the junction unmatched. Germline V lookup: CDR1 SGHVS, CDR2 FQNEAQ. CDR3 bases: TGTGCCAGCAGCCCCCAAGGACTAGCGGGATCCTACGAGCAGTACTTC. Translating it yields CASSPQGLAGSYEQYF.

The V call is TRBV29-1, the J call TRBJ2-3; D possibly corresponds to TRBD1 (6 bases). CDR1 and CDR2 (germline): SQVTM, ANQGSEA. The CDR3 sequence is 16 residues long. The V and J ends lost 3 bases and 1 base respectively, with 17 bases between them. Written as DNA, the CDR3 is TGCAGCGTTGACTTGTCGGACAGCCCGCGCACAGATACGCAGTATTTT. It yields the protein CSVDLSDSPRTDTQYF.

This clone showed up just once. The J gene is TRBJ2-3, the V gene TRBV28, with 7 bases aligning to TRBD2. The CDR3 consists of 14 residues. V was pared by 6 bases and J by 1 base, with 4 bases of the junction left unmatched. CDR1 and CDR2 (germline): MDHEN, SYDVKM. For the CDR3, the DNA is TGTGCCAGCAGCCCGGCGGGGGGCACAGATACGCAGTATTTT. It yields the protein CASSPAGGTDTQYF.

This chain joins TRBV4-2 and TRBJ2-7; tentative D call: TRBD2 (6 bases). Deletions cut 4 bases from V and 2 bases from J, with 9 bases between. Germline V lookup: CDR1 LGHNA, CDR2 YNFKEQ. The CDR3 totals 13 residues. The CDR3 sequence: CASSPGGPYEQYF. Written as DNA, the CDR3 is TGTGCCAGCAGCCCCGGAGGGCCCTACGAGCAGTACTTC.

This chain connects TRBV27 to TRBJ2-7, with a weak D call TRBD1 (6 bases). Germline V gene sequence: CDR1 MNHEY, CDR2 SMNVEV (reference sequence). This CDR3 contains 13 residues. Trimming took 3 bases from V and 6 from J, leaving 12 bases between them. DNA for the CDR3: TGTGCCAGCAGTTTCCGAACAGGGTCCGAGCAGTACTTC. Its translation: CASSFRTGSEQYF.

The J gene is TRBJ1-5, the V gene TRBV27; 7 nucleotides match TRBD1. After removal of 3 bases from V and 6 bases from J, the junction contained 17 bases not matched to a gene. CDR3 size: 18 residues. The V gene's germline CDR1 is MNHEY and CDR2 SMNVEV (reference sequence). CDR3 sequence: CASSFLPTPRQGVQPQHF. For the CDR3, the DNA is TGTGCCAGCAGTTTCCTACCCACTCCACGACAGGGTGTTCAGCCCCAGCATTTT.

This chain joins TRBV27 and TRBJ1-6; D not certain. Germline V gene data show CDR1 as MNHEY and CDR2 as SMNVEV (reference sequence). V lost 3 bases and J lost 7, with 10 bases in between. This CDR3 has 14 residues. The CDR3 protein is CASSLSVGNSPLHF. The CDR3 bases are TGTGCCAGCAGTTTGTCGGTTGGCAATTCACCCCTCCACTTT.

The DNA of the CDR3 is TGTGCCAGCAGCCGTCGGCTAGCGGAGGGCACAGATACGCAGTATTTT. It encodes CASSRRLAEGTDTQYF. The chain couples TRBV7-3 to TRBJ2-3; 7 nucleotides align to TRBD2. In germline, CDR1 is SGHTA, CDR2 FQGTGA. With 5 bases clipped from V and 1 base from J, the junction kept 9 bases outside the gene matches. This CDR3 region has 16 residues.

The V gene is TRBV6-5, the J gene TRBJ2-7; 10 bases line up with TRBD1. Germline V CDR1 and CDR2: MNHEY, SVGAGI. The CDR3 length is 16 residues. Germline trimming cut 0 bases from V and 4 bases from J; bases unmatched to any gene: 6. The CDR3 DNA sequence: TGTGCCAGCAGTTACTCGACGGGACAGGGGCGGTACGAGCAGTACTTC. Protein product: CASSYSTGQGRYEQYF.

J is TRBJ2-1 and V is TRBV4-1, with a tentative D call TRBD2 (7 bases). This CDR3 is 17 amino acids long. Trimming pared 4 bases from V and 0 bases from J, leaving 16 bases between. Per germline, CDR1 MGHRA and CDR2 YSYEKL. CDR3 coding DNA: TGCGCCAGCAGCCCCCTGAGGGGGGGTAGCTCCTACAATGAGCAGTTCTTC. It codes for CASSPLRGGSSYNEQFF.

A word on this clone: The same CDR3 is also encoded by other DNA sequences in this sample. This sequence joins TRBV5-1 and TRBJ2-1; D ambiguous. Trimming took 0 bases from V and 7 from J, leaving 5 bases between them. The germline CDR1 and CDR2 sequences are SGHRS and YFSETQ. CDR3 length: 12 residues. Here the CDR3 reads CASSLGQNEQFF. The CDR3 DNA reads TGCGCCAGCAGCTTGGGTCAGAATGAGCAGTTCTTC. Based on the CDR3 plus reference TRBV5-1 and TRBJ2-1, the full variable domain is KAGVTQTPRYLIKTRGQQVTLSCSPISGHRSVSWYQQTPGQGLQFLFEYFSETQRNKGNFPGRFSGRQFSNSRSEMNVSTLELGDSALYLCASSLGQNEQFFGPGTRLTVL.

The genes are TRBV5-1 and TRBJ1-5; D might be TRBD1 (5 bases). CDR1 is SGHRS, CDR2 YFSETQ, per germline. The CDR3 is 14 residues long. V gave up 1 base and J gave up 5 bases, with 10 bases separating them. Here the CDR3 DNA reads TGCGCCAGCAGCTTGTCAGGGTCCGATCAGCCCCAGCATTTT. This encodes CASSLSGSDQPQHF.